The rows below give T cell receptor beta chains drawn from one sample of a study of cytomegalovirus exposure and HLA in healthy donors. The assay was immunoSEQ multiplex PCR, and TCRdb's table has in-frame clones only and misses some. Of around 150,000 clones in the sample, roughly nine tenths were seen once. Sequencing was carried out using PBMCs. The receptors come from a woman aged 18-29 years in good health and CMV-seropositive. The CDR3 runs from the conserved cysteine through the conserved F or W.

cdr3_length,v_call,j_call,cdr3_aa
11,TRBV18,TRBJ2-1,CASSPRGEQFF
17,TRBV29-1,TRBJ2-7,CSVDEGTSGRAPYEQYF
15,TRBV29-1,TRBJ2-4,CSVTGTGGTKNIQYF
14,TRBV27,TRBJ2-1,CASKWAGGRNEQFF
13,TRBV6-1,TRBJ2-3,CASSLASTDTQYF
14,TRBV7-9,TRBJ2-7,CASSLGLAVPEQYF
16,TRBV5-1,TRBJ2-5,CASSLVGAGGTETQYF
14,TRBV4-1,TRBJ1-2,CASSQAPEAYGYTF
15,TRBV13,TRBJ1-1,CASSLGTLNRGVAFF
15,TRBV7-8,TRBJ2-7,CASSLENTHSYEQYF